The clone carrying this T cell receptor (beta chain) was seen just once. The target antigen is unknown. The germline CDR1 and CDR2 sequences are SNHLY and FYNNEI. The CDR3 has 11 residues. Trimming stripped 7 bases from V and 7 bases from J, with 10 bases between. The table came from immunoSEQ multiplex PCR; TCRdb's copy has only in-frame clones and leaves some out. The sample holds more than 95,000 clones, approximately 82% seen once. This record belongs to a study of T cell responses to AZD1222 COVID-19 vaccine. Findings of the study overall: The breadth and depth of Spike-specific TCRs increased once two AZD1222 doses had been given. CD4 TCRs associated with vaccination spanned spike, dominating at 160-218 and 743-854.

Second-dose intervals of approximately 4 or approximately 12 weeks were pooled. The rearrangement uses TRBV2 and TRBJ1-2, with D maybe TRBD1 (5 bases). The clonotype comes from an adult who received the AZD1222 COVID-19 vaccine. The starting material was peripheral blood, obtained 28 days after the second AZD1222 dose. The CDR3 nucleotides are TGTGCCAGCACCCGGGGGTTTGGCTACACCTTC. Translated, it gives CASTRGFGYTF.